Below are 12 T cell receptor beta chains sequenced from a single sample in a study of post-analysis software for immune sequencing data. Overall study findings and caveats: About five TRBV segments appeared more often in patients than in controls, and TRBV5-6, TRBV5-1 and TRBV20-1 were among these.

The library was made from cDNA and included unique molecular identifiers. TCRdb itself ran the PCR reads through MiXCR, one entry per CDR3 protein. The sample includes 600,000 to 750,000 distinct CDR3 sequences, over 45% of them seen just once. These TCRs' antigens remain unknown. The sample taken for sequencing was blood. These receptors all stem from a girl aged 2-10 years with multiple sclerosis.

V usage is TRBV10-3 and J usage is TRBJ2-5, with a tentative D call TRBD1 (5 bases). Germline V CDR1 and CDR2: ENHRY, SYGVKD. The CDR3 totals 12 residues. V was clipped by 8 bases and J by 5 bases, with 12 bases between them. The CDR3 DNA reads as TGTGCCATCGGGCAGGGAAGGGAGACCCAGTACTTC. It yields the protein CAIGQGRETQYF.

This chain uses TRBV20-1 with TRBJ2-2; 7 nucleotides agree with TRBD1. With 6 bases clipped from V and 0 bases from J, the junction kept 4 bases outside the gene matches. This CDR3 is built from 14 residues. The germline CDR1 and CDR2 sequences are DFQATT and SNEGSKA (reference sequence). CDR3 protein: CSARGSANTGELFF. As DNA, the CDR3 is TGCAGTGCCAGGGGGTCGGCGAACACCGGGGAGCTGTTTTTT.

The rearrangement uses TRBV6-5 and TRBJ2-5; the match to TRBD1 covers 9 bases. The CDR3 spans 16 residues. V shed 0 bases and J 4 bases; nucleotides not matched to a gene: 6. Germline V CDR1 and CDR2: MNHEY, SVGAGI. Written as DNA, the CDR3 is TGTGCCAGCAGTTACTCGGGGACAGGGAGGAGAGAGACCCAGTACTTC. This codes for CASSYSGTGRRETQYF.

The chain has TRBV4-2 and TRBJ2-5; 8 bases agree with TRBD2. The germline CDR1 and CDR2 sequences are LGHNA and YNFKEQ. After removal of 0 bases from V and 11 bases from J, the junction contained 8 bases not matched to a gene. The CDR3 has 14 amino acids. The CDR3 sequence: CASSQDRLAGQQYF. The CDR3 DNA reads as TGTGCCAGCAGCCAAGACCGTCTAGCGGGCCAACAGTACTTC.

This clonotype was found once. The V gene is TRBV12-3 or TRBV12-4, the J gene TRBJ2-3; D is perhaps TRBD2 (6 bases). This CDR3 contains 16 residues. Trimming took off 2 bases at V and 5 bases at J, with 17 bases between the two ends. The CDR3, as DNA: TGTGCCAGCAGTTTACGGTCTGGGACTCCGAGAGATACGCAGTATTTT. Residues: CASSLRSGTPRDTQYF.

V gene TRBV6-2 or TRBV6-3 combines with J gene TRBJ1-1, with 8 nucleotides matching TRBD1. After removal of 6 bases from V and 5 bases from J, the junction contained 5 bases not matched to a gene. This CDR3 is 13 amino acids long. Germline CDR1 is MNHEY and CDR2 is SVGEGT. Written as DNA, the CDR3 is TGTGCCAGCAGACGGACAGGGCGGACTGAAGCTTTCTTT. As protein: CASRRTGRTEAFF.

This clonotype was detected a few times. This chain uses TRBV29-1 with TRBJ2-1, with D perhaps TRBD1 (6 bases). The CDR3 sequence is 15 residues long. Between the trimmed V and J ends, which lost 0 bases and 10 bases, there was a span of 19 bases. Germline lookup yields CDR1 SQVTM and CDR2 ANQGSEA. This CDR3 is CSVEDGGHAREEQFF. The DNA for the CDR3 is TGCAGCGTTGAAGATGGGGGACACGCAAGGGAGGAGCAGTTCTTC.

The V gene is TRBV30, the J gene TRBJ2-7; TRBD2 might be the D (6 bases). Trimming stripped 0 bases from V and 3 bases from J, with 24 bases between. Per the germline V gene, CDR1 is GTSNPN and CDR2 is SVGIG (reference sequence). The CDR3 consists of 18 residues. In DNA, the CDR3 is TGTGCCTGGAGTGTACGGTTCGGGAGCCCGAGACCCCTCTACGAGCAGTACTTC. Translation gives CAWSVRFGSPRPLYEQYF.

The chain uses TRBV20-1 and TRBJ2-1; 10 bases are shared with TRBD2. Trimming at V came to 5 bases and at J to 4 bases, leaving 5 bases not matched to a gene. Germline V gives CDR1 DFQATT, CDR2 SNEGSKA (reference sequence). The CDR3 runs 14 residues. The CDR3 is CSALAGGGYNEQFF. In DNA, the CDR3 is TGCAGTGCTTTAGCGGGAGGAGGATACAATGAGCAGTTCTTC.

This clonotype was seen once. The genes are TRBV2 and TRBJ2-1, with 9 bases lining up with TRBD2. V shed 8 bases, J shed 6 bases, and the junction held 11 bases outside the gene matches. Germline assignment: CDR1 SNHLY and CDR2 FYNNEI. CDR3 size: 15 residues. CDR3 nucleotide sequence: TGTGCCAGCGCCCCGGCGGGACTAGCCGGCAATGAGCAGTTCTTC. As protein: CASAPAGLAGNEQFF.

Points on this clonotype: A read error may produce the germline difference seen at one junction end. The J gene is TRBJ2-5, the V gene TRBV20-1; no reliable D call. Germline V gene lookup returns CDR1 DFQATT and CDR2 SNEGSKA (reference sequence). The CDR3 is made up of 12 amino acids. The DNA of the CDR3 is TGCAGTGCCTCCTGGCAGCAAGAGACCCAGTATTTC. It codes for CSASWQQETQYF.

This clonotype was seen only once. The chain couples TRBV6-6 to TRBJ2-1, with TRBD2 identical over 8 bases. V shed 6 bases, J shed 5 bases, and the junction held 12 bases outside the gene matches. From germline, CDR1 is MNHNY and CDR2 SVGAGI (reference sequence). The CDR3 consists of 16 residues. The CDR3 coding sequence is TGTGCCAGCAGCCCTCCACTAGCGGACCTTCACAATGAGCAGTTCTTC. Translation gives CASSPPLADLHNEQFF.